This T cell receptor beta chain was recovered during a study of T cell changes during pregnancy in multiple sclerosis. Measured with immunoSEQ multiplex PCR; TCRdb has only the in-frame clones, and not every one. The sample holds around 50,000 clones, about 90% seen once. Trimming removed 2 bases from V and 5 bases from J, with 17 bases in between. This CDR3 has 16 amino acids. CDR1 is MNHEY and CDR2 is SMNVEV in the germline V gene (reference sequence). This sequence was found in a female donor with multiple sclerosis, enrolled in a pregnancy study. The gene calls are TRBV27 and TRBJ2-3, with a tentative D call TRBD1 (5 bases). The specimen comprised CD4+ T cells from peripheral blood mononuclear cells, sampled in the second trimester of pregnancy. The CDR3 DNA reads as TGTGCCAGCAGTTTACGTTCCGGCCAGGGCGGAGATACGCAGTATTTT. As protein: CASSLRSGQGGDTQYF.